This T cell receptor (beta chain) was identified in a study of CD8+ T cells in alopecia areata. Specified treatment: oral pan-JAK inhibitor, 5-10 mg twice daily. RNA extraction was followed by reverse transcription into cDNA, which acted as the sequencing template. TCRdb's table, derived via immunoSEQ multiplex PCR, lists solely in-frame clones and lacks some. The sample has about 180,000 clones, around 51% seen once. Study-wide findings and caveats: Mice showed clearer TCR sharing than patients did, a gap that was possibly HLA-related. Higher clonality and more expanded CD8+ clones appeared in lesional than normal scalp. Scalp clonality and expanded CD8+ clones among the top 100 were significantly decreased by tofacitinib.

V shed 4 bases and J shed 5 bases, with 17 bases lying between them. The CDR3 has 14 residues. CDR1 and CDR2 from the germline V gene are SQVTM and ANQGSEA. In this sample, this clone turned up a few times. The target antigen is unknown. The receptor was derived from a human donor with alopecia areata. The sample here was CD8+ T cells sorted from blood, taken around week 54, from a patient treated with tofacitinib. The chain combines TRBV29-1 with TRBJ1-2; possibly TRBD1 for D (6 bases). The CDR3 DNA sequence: TGCAGCGTTGGGGGGGCAGGAGAGTGGTATGGCTACACCTTC. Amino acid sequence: CSVGGAGEWYGYTF.